Sequencing of this T cell receptor beta chain was carried out in a study of blood T cell repertoires in COVID-19 (dated by TCRdb to the early 2020s). In terms of the full investigation: Samples covering the acute and convalescent phases of COVID-19 were provided by collaborators in the United States, Italy and Spain. The prospective study material was composed of cDNA or gDNA derived from T cells, B-cell-depleted T cells, or PBMCs. The dataset comprised deeply sampled blood TCRbeta repertoires from subjects exposed to, actively infected with, or recovered from COVID-19. The repertoires were released in a freely available public database intended as a resource for research on the immune response to SARS-CoV-2. Samples came from the ongoing ImmuneRACE study (first 160 participants) plus 1,254 subjects from 6 global collaborators. The sample metadata nearly always contained a de-identified subject ID, COVID-19 status, age in years and sex. Where HLA class I and class II types were available, the types were taken from metadata supplied by the sample provider, not from assay-based typing.

The germline V gene (reference sequence) gives CDR1 as WNHNN and CDR2 as SYGVQD. The trim is 8 bases for V and 0 bases for J, with a gap of 10 bases between the germline ends. The CDR3, from cysteine to phenylalanine, totals 13 residues. Solely the CDR3 DNA is kept, with 39 bases framed from the first base. Enrolling through a virtual design, the prospective study's participants ranged in age from roughly 18 to 95 years and lived across 24 United States geographic areas. To assign participants to cohorts, the prospective study relied on clinical history that participants themselves reported in a screening survey and a study questionnaire. Recovered participants in ImmuneRACE Cohort 3 were defined as having two consecutive negative NP/OP PCR tests, clearance from a healthcare professional, or resolution of symptoms. Each participant in the prospective study had whole blood, serum and a nasopharyngeal or oropharyngeal swab collected by mobile phlebotomists. Prospective study participants could optionally give additional blood draws and questionnaires over an approximately two-month period. Blood samples from the prospective study were shipped frozen or at room temperature prior to DNA extraction.

Study-wide conclusions, independent of this receptor: The quantity of clinical and demographic metadata differed by source and by participant and was supplied without curation.

TCRbeta CDR3 regions were amplified from genomic DNA by means of the immunoSEQ Assay, a bias-controlled multiplex PCR. In the original analysis: Nucleated cell counts per sample were estimated from amplification of reference gene primers within the assay. Sequence reads were collapsed and filtered to measure the absolute abundance of every unique TCRbeta CDR3 rearrangement. For each sample, productive Simpson clonality was calculated as the square root of Simpson's diversity index across productive rearrangements. TCRdb obtained this table from immuneACCESS and retained in-frame rearrangements with V and J assigned. These tables miss some clones; where compared with another copy, unresolved V genes account for less than half of the shortfall, and the remainder is unexplained. That table is the source of V, J and clone size, and D and trimming were worked out from the DNA. The sample profile shows 250,000 to 350,000 clones; around 90% of them were found once. Of the sample, about 2.4% is held by the ten largest clones.

With regard to this clone: No antigen is known for it. No per-base quality is available; no much larger clone lies one base away.

The V gene is TRBV10-1 and the J gene is TRBJ1-1, with no confidently assigned D gene. This TCR was recovered from a man in his fifties or sixties who had recovered from COVID-19. The sequenced sample consisted of PBMCs or T cells enriched from blood (not recorded which). CDR3 sequence: CASQEVMNTEAFF. The sequenced DNA is TGCGCCAGCCAGGAGGTAATGAACACTGAAGCTTTCTTT.